A single sample is the source of the 15 T cell receptor beta chains below, sequenced in a study of CD8 T cells in ankylosing spondylitis. MiXCR, run by TCRdb on the 5' RACE reads, gives a single entry per CDR3 protein. The repertoire holds 150,000 to 200,000 distinct CDR3 sequences, with roughly 13% as singletons. Specimen: blood, either unsorted or a sorted T cell fraction (not recorded which). The receptors here all came from a male donor with ankylosing spondylitis or in good health (not recorded which).

This clonotype was seen a few times. J is TRBJ2-1 and V is TRBV5-1, with 10 positions matching TRBD2. CDR1 SGHRS and CDR2 YFSETQ come from the germline V gene. Unmatched junction bases numbered 8, after V lost 0 bases and J lost 8 bases. The CDR3 is 16 residues long. The CDR3 nucleotides read TGCGCCAGCAGCTTGGCCCAAGCGGGAGGGCCCGATGAGCAGTTCTTC. Protein product: CASSLAQAGGPDEQFF.

This clonotype was counted a few times. The chain recombines TRBV7-8 with TRBJ1-5; no firm D call. The CDR3 covers 14 residues. V was trimmed by 5 bases and J by 11 bases, leaving 19 bases between them. The germline V gene encodes CDR1 SGHVS and CDR2 FQNEAQ. CDR3 residues: CASSASKRSGAQHF. CDR3 DNA: TGTGCCAGCAGCGCGAGCAAACGGAGTGGGGCCCAGCATTTT.

This clonotype was seen a handful of times. The chain carries TRBV20-1 and TRBJ2-5, with D perhaps matching TRBD2 (7 bases). Per the germline V gene, CDR1 is DFQATT and CDR2 is SNEGSKA (reference sequence). V lost 4 bases and J 7 bases, leaving 19 bases between the germline ends. This CDR3 contains 14 residues. The CDR3 is CSAMKGGGSWTQYF. Here the CDR3 DNA reads TGCAGTGCTATGAAGGGGGGGGGGTCATGGACCCAGTACTTC.

This clonotype is labeled as medium-sized. The CDR3 sequence is CSASDSSSSYNEQFF. The CDR3 bases are TGCAGTGCTTCAGACAGCTCAAGCTCCTACAATGAGCAGTTCTTC. J is TRBJ2-1 and V is TRBV20-1, with a weak D call TRBD1 (5 bases). Between the trimmed V and J ends, which lost 5 bases and 0 bases, there was a span of 14 bases. The CDR3 totals 15 residues. Germline lookup yields CDR1 DFQATT and CDR2 SNEGSKA (reference sequence).

In its sample, this clonotype was seen many times. This chain joins TRBV5-6 and TRBJ2-3, with D unclear. Trimming took off 6 bases at V and 2 bases at J, with 10 bases between the two ends. Germline CDR1 reads SGHDT; CDR2 reads YYEEEE. There are 13 residues in the CDR3. This chain's CDR3 is CASTPSNTDTQYF. The CDR3 bases are TGTGCCAGCACACCGAGCAACACAGATACGCAGTATTTT.

This chain connects TRBV28 to TRBJ1-2, with TRBD1 as a possible D gene (6 bases). The V gene's germline CDR1 is MDHEN and CDR2 SYDVKM. The ends were cut back, 4 bases at V and 6 bases at J, with 15 bases in the middle. CDR3 length: 14 amino acids. The chain's CDR3 is CASSSSYREDGYTF. The CDR3 DNA reads as TGTGCCAGCAGTTCCTCTTACAGGGAGGATGGCTACACCTTC.

The chain combines TRBV4-1 with TRBJ2-2; no firm D call. This CDR3 contains 14 residues. Per the germline V gene, CDR1 is MGHRA and CDR2 is YSYEKL. V dropped 8 bases and J dropped 4 bases, with 14 bases sitting between them. Here the CDR3 reads CASGKGAGTGELFF. CDR3 DNA sequence: TGCGCCAGCGGAAAGGGCGCCGGCACCGGGGAGCTGTTTTTT.

This clonotype was seen a handful of times. The chain employs TRBV7-8 and TRBJ1-1; the D gene is possibly TRBD1 (5 bases). From germline, CDR1 is SGHVS and CDR2 FQNEAQ. V was cut by 5 bases and J by 5 bases, with 15 bases left in between. The CDR3 is 14 amino acids. CDR3 region: CASSARDPKTEAFF. In DNA, the CDR3 is TGTGCCAGCAGCGCCCGGGACCCCAAAACTGAAGCTTTCTTT.

This clonotype was picked up many times. J is TRBJ2-2 and V is TRBV5-1, with D possibly being TRBD1 (6 bases). The CDR3 is made up of 15 amino acids. Trimming left V 0 bases short and J 5 bases short, with 11 bases between. CDR1 and CDR2 from the germline V gene are SGHRS and YFSETQ. CDR3 coding DNA: TGCGCCAGCAGCTTGGGGACAGATGTGACCGGGGAGCTGTTTTTT. Protein: CASSLGTDVTGELFF.

The table lists this clonotype with a count of one. The chain has TRBV7-8 and TRBJ2-1, with 8 nucleotides matching TRBD2. Germline assignment: CDR1 SGHVS and CDR2 FQNEAQ. The CDR3 contains 15 residues. The junction had 8 bases not matched to a gene; V was cut back by 5 bases and J by 5 bases. The CDR3 DNA follows: TGTGCCAGCAGCCCCCGGGGGGGCGTAGACAATGAGCAGTTCTTC. This translates into CASSPRGGVDNEQFF.

The chain couples TRBV12-5 to TRBJ2-7; 7 nucleotides agree with TRBD1. The junction had 0 bases not matched to a gene; V was cut back by 4 bases and J by 0 bases. This CDR3 comprises 13 residues. The germline gives CDR1 LGHNT, CDR2 FRNRAP. The CDR3 spells CASGWDSSYEQYF. Written as DNA, the CDR3 is TGTGCTAGTGGTTGGGACAGCTCCTACGAGCAGTACTTC.

This clonotype showed up just a few times. This chain connects TRBV29-1 to TRBJ2-7; a possible D gene is TRBD1 (5 bases). The CDR3 has 12 residues. The V gene's germline CDR1 is SQVTM and CDR2 ANQGSEA. Between the trimmed V and J ends, which lost 4 bases and 3 bases, there was a span of 10 bases. The CDR3 sequence: CSVGDTGYEQYF. The CDR3, as DNA: TGCAGCGTTGGAGATACAGGCTACGAGCAGTACTTC.

This chain connects TRBV30 to TRBJ2-7; D ambiguous. Between the trimmed V and J ends, which lost 6 bases and 2 bases, there was a span of 17 bases. CDR1 GTSNPN and CDR2 SVGIG come from the germline V gene (reference sequence). CDR3 length equals 14 residues. CDR3 nucleotides: TGTGCCTGCTTTGAGTGGGGTTGGCCCTACGAGCAGTACTTC. Translation gives CACFEWGWPYEQYF.

The rearrangement links TRBV2 to TRBJ2-7, with 9 bases matching TRBD2. Germline assignment: CDR1 SNHLY and CDR2 FYNNEI. This CDR3 region has 11 residues. V lost 9 bases to trimming and J lost 5 bases; unmatched junction nucleotides: 2. The CDR3 here is CARGTSHEQYF. The CDR3 DNA sequence: TGTGCCAGGGGGACTAGCCACGAGCAGTACTTC.

CDR3 DNA sequence: TGTGCCAGCTCGGGGGTACCTTACAATGAGCAGTTCTTC. As protein: CASSGVPYNEQFF. The chain employs TRBV2 and TRBJ2-1, with TRBD2 as a possible D gene (6 bases). V lost 8 bases and J 4 bases, leaving 12 bases between the germline ends. This CDR3 has 13 residues. CDR1 and CDR2 (germline): SNHLY, FYNNEI.